The T cell receptor beta chain under discussion was sequenced for a study of T cells in Graves' hyperthyroidism and ophthalmopathy. Regarding the study as a whole: Ophthalmopathy cases were set apart from stable hyperthyroidism by a 13 V-J model.

V was pared by 3 bases and J by 2 bases, with 2 bases of the junction left unmatched. There are 14 residues in the CDR3. Per the germline V gene, CDR1 is LNHDA and CDR2 is SQIVND (reference sequence). Amplified TCR beta CDR3 regions came from RNA transcripts. First-round RT-PCR with HTBI primers amplified the TCR CDR3 region. TCRdb reanalysed the multiplex PCR reads using MiXCR and keeps one entry per CDR3 protein. The table records 530,000 or so distinct CDR3 sequences, roughly 15% of them present only once. With respect to this clonotype: Antigen specificity is unknown.

The chain has TRBV19 and TRBJ1-1; 8 nucleotides line up with TRBD1. The TCR comes from a young woman with Graves' ophthalmopathy. Sample: blood. CDR3 nucleotides: TGTGCCAGTAGTATGGGACAGGTAAACACTGAAGCTTTCTTT. Protein product: CASSMGQVNTEAFF.